What follows describes a single T cell receptor (beta chain). What it binds is unknown. The sample belongs to a study of T-cell reconstitution after alpha-beta-depleted transplantation in children. Overall study findings and caveats: The main origin of T-cell counts and diversity one year after transplant was newly produced T cells.

This sample's TCRbeta library carried unique molecular identifier barcodes. A single record per CDR3 protein comes from TCRdb applying MiXCR to the PCR reads. The sample records more than 400,000 distinct CDR3 sequences, about an eighth being singletons. V shed 5 bases and J shed 5 bases, with 6 bases lying between them. The CDR3 length is 11 residues. Germline-derived CDR1 and CDR2 are SEHNR and FQNEAQ (reference sequence). This receptor was obtained from a female patient between 2 and 15 years old who had a stem cell transplant for aplastic anemia, so the T cells may come from the graft donor. The specimen comprised PBMCs, mostly from graft donor cells, sampled 180 days after TCRalphabeta/CD19-depleted stem cell transplant. V usage is TRBV7-9 and J usage is TRBJ1-2; maybe TRBD1 (5 bases). CDR3 nucleotide sequence: TGTGCCAGCAGCCGACAGTATGGCTACACCTTC. This gives the protein CASSRQYGYTF.